The 20 T cell receptor beta chains below were found in one sample sequenced in a study of cytomegalovirus exposure and HLA in healthy donors. A multiplex PCR was run with 60 Vbeta primers and 13 Jbeta primers. Clones were sequenced by immunoSEQ multiplex PCR, and TCRdb holds only the in-frame ones, with some missing. The repertoire holds more than 200,000 clones, approximately 80% seen once, with 1.3% to 1.5% in the top ten. The sequenced sample consisted of PBMCs. The receptors here all came from a girl between 10 and 17 years old in good health and CMV-seronegative.

This chain connects TRBV15 to TRBJ2-3; D remains unclear. This CDR3 is 14 amino acids long. Per germline, CDR1 LNHNV and CDR2 YYDKDF (reference sequence). V lost 0 bases to trimming and J lost 4 bases, with 8 bases between them. In nucleotides, the CDR3 is TGTGCCACCAGCAGAGACAGGCCGCCAGATACGCAGTATTTT. Translation: CATSRDRPPDTQYF.

The V gene is TRBV11-2, the J gene TRBJ2-7; 15 bases map to TRBD2. This CDR3 spans 17 amino acids. From germline, CDR1 is SGHAT and CDR2 FQNNGV. After removal of 6 bases from V and 3 bases from J, the junction contained 9 bases not matched to a gene. CDR3 in amino acids: CASRRLPGLAGGYEQYF. Written as DNA, the CDR3 is TGTGCCAGCAGACGACTACCGGGACTAGCGGGAGGCTACGAGCAGTACTTC.

This clone was counted a few times. The genes are TRBV5-4 and TRBJ1-1; 10 bases fit TRBD1. CDR3 length: 14 amino acids. V was clipped by 4 bases and J by 5 bases; unmatched bases: 5. The V gene's germline CDR1 is SGHNT and CDR2 YYREEE (reference sequence). Here the CDR3 reads CASSLDRGVTEAFF. The DNA for the CDR3 is TGTGCCAGCAGCCTGGACAGGGGGGTAACTGAAGCTTTCTTT.

The chain recombines TRBV6-5 with TRBJ2-7; D perhaps matches TRBD2 (5 bases). V lost 5 bases and J 3 bases, leaving 14 bases between the germline ends. The CDR3 length is 14 residues. Germline CDR1 and CDR2: MNHEY and SVGAGI. CDR3 sequence: CASSQREIFYEQYF. CDR3 nucleotides: TGTGCCAGCAGTCAACGGGAAATCTTCTACGAGCAGTACTTC.

The sample holds one count of this clone. The chain joins TRBV7-7 to TRBJ2-2; TRBD1 matches 7 bases. Germline CDR1 reads SSHAT; CDR2 reads FNYEAQ (reference sequence). The CDR3 is 15 amino acids. Germline trimming cut 3 bases from V and 4 bases from J; bases unmatched to any gene: 5. The CDR3 DNA reads TGTGCCAGCAGCTTGAAGGGGGCGCGCACCGGGGAGCTGTTTTTT. Protein sequence: CASSLKGARTGELFF.

V gene TRBV14 combines with J gene TRBJ2-5; 10 nucleotides agree with TRBD2. The closer fit of TRBJ2-7 to the DNA end suggests the J call may be wrong. The CDR3 is 18 residues long. Germline CDR1 and CDR2: SGHDN and FVKESK. CDR3 loop: CASSQVWSSGRFAYEQYF. Written as DNA, the CDR3 is TGTGCCAGCAGCCAAGTGTGGTCTAGCGGGAGATTCGCCTACGAGCAGTACTTC.

The gene calls are TRBV6-6 and TRBJ1-4, with a possible D match to TRBD1 (6 bases). Germline CDR1 MNHNY, CDR2 SVGAGI (reference sequence). The V and J ends lost 4 bases and 7 bases respectively, with 10 bases between them. This CDR3 is built from 13 residues. The CDR3 coding sequence is TGTGCCAGCAGTTCTCCAGGGGTTGAAAAACTGTTTTTT. Translated: CASSSPGVEKLFF.

The chain joins TRBV15 to TRBJ1-5, with D unclear. CDR1 and CDR2 (germline): LNHNV, YYDKDF (reference sequence). The CDR3 spans 15 residues. V lost 0 bases, J lost 6 bases, and 12 bases lay in between. The CDR3 spells CATSRDLGRGQPQHF. CDR3 nucleotide sequence: TGTGCCACCAGCAGAGATTTAGGGCGGGGTCAGCCCCAGCATTTT.

The chain links TRBV6-5 to TRBJ1-2; 9 positions match TRBD1. The CDR3 sequence is 13 residues long. Germline CDR1 and CDR2: MNHEY and SVGAGI. V dropped 6 bases and J dropped 7; count of bases not matched to a gene: 6. CDR3 sequence (DNA): TGTGCCAGCAGATCGGGACAGGGAGGTGGCTACACCTTC. Translated: CASRSGQGGGYTF.

This clone was detected only once. The CDR3 DNA sequence: TGTGCCAGCAGCTTAGAGGCTAGCGGGGTCGGGGAGCTGTTTTTT. Translating it yields CASSLEASGVGELFF. The chain has TRBV11-3 and TRBJ2-2; TRBD2 agrees at 9 bases. Germline CDR1 is SGHNT and CDR2 is YENEEA. The CDR3 loop spans 15 amino acids. J gave up 7 bases and V 0 bases, and 3 bases lay outside the gene matches. Full variable domain (outside the CDR3, taken from reference TRBV11-3 and TRBJ2-2): EAGVVQSPRYKIIEKKQPVAFWCNPISGHNTLYWYLQNLGQGPELLIRYENEEAVDDSQLPKDRFSAERLKGVDSTLKIQPAELGDSAVYLCASSLEASGVGELFFGEGSRLTVL.

This clone was seen a single time. V gene TRBV28 combines with J gene TRBJ1-2, with TRBD1 matching 7 bases. After removal of 10 bases from V and 7 bases from J, the junction contained 9 bases not matched to a gene. From germline, CDR1 is MDHEN and CDR2 SYDVKM. The CDR3 length is 12 residues. CDR3 region: CAIVDRDRGYTF. In nucleotides, the CDR3 is TGTGCCATCGTCGACAGGGATCGTGGCTACACCTTC.

V gene TRBV30 combines with J gene TRBJ2-7; no firm D call. The CDR3 consists of 12 residues. V lost 4 bases and J 0 bases, leaving 7 bases between the germline ends. Germline CDR1 reads GTSNPN; CDR2 reads SVGIG (reference sequence). Here the CDR3 reads CAWTPSSYEQYF. The CDR3 nucleotides are TGTGCCTGGACGCCCAGCTCCTACGAGCAGTACTTC. The full variable domain, its missing parts supplied by reference TRBV30 and TRBJ2-7, is SQTIHQWPATLVQPVGSPLSLECTVEGTSNPNLYWYRQAAGRGLQLLFYSVGIGQISSEVPQNLSASRPQDRQFILSSKKLLLSDSGFYLCAWTPSSYEQYFGPGTRLTVT.

V is TRBV7-3 and J is TRBJ2-1, with 9 bases identical to TRBD1. The CDR3 extends over 15 amino acids. With 2 bases clipped from V and 8 bases from J, the junction kept 7 bases outside the gene matches. CDR1 is SGHTA, CDR2 FQGTGA, per germline. The CDR3 bases are TGTGCCAGCAGCTTAGGGGACAGGGACCTCGATGAGCAGTTCTTC. Its protein product is CASSLGDRDLDEQFF.

The chain combines TRBV28 with TRBJ1-6; D call uncertain. Deletions cut 8 bases from V and 2 bases from J, with 16 bases between. From germline, CDR1 is MDHEN and CDR2 SYDVKM. There are 16 residues in the CDR3. Written as DNA, the CDR3 is TGTGCCAGCGCGTCTCCGAGTGCGGCCTATAATTCACCCCTCCACTTT. Amino acid sequence: CASASPSAAYNSPLHF. The complete variable domain, with remaining parts taken from reference TRBV28 and TRBJ1-6, reads DVKVTQSSRYLVKRTGEKVFLECVQDMDHENMFWYRQDPGLGLRLIYFSYDVKMKEKGDIPEGYSVSREKKERFSLILESASTNQTSMYLCASASPSAAYNSPLHFGNGTRLTVT.

The chain links TRBV7-6 to TRBJ1-5; the D gene is possibly TRBD1 (5 bases). Germline CDR1 SGHVS, CDR2 FNYEAQ. This CDR3 comprises 13 residues. Trimming shortened V by 5 bases and J by 2 bases, and 7 bases separated the two germline ends. This chain's CDR3 is CASSGAGNQPQHF. The DNA of the CDR3 is TGTGCCAGCAGCGGGGCAGGCAATCAGCCCCAGCATTTT.

The chain links TRBV4-1 to TRBJ2-1; 13 positions match TRBD2. CDR1 and CDR2 (germline): MGHRA, YSYEKL. After removal of 2 bases from V and 7 bases from J, the junction contained 11 bases not matched to a gene. The CDR3 is 18 amino acids. CDR3 coding DNA: TGCGCCAGCAGCCAATTAGTGCCGACTAGCGGGGGGTCTAATGAGCAGTTCTTC. Its protein product is CASSQLVPTSGGSNEQFF.

The V and J genes are TRBV10-1 and TRBJ2-5, with D possibly matching TRBD1 (6 bases). Trimming cost V 10 bases and J 4 bases, with 22 bases left between them. Germline V CDR1 and CDR2: WNHNN, SYGVQD (reference sequence). The CDR3 is 15 residues long. The CDR3, as DNA: TGCGCCACTACTTGTCGTTCAGGGGTCGGAGAGACCCAGTACTTC. Its translation: CATTCRSGVGETQYF.

V is TRBV20-1 and J is TRBJ2-3; D not resolved. V lost 3 bases, J lost 6 bases, and 7 bases lay in between. This CDR3 region has 11 residues. In germline, CDR1 is DFQATT, CDR2 SNEGSKA (reference sequence). The CDR3 region has the DNA TGCAGTGCTAGCCATGCGGATACGCAGTATTTT. It encodes CSASHADTQYF.

V and J are TRBV5-6 and TRBJ2-6; D is possibly TRBD1 (5 bases). Looked up from germline, CDR1 is SGHDT and CDR2 is YYEEEE. V was clipped by 3 bases and J by 4 bases, with 14 bases between them. The CDR3 is made up of 16 amino acids. CDR3 sequence reads: CASSSARERGANVLTF. CDR3 nucleotides: TGTGCCAGCAGCTCCGCCAGGGAAAGGGGGGCCAACGTCCTGACTTTC. Variable domain in full (rest from reference TRBV5-6 and TRBJ2-6): DAGVTQSPTHLIKTRGQQVTLRCSPKSGHDTVSWYQQALGQGPQFIFQYYEEEERQRGNFPDRFSGHQFPNYSSELNVNALLLGDSALYLCASSSARERGANVLTFGAGSRLTVL.

The rearrangement joins TRBV7-3 to TRBJ2-1, with D tentatively TRBD2 (6 bases). V lost 3 bases to trimming and J lost 10 bases, with 10 bases between them. The CDR3 has 12 residues. Per germline, CDR1 SGHTA and CDR2 FQGTGA. The CDR3 DNA reads TGTGCCAGCAGCTTTGGGCGGGGAGAGCAGTTCTTC. This gives the protein CASSFGRGEQFF. The variable domain in full, completed from reference TRBV7-3 and TRBJ2-1, reads GAGVSQTPSNKVTEKGKYVELRCDPISGHTALYWYRQSLGQGPEFLIYFQGTGAADDSGLPNDRFFAVRPEGSVSTLKIQRTERGDSAVYLCASSFGRGEQFFGPGTRLTVL.